This TCR beta chain was identified in a study of T cells in Graves' hyperthyroidism and ophthalmopathy (dated by TCRdb to the late 2010s). Notes on the research overall: To identify distinguishing TCR V-J signatures, a discovery cohort of about 100 patients was used, comprising some 45 with Graves' ophthalmopathy and some 57 with stable Graves' hyperthyroidism. Prospective prediction of ophthalmopathy was tested in an independent validation cohort consisting of some 18 hyperthyroidism patients and more than 15 patients who later progressed to ophthalmopathy. The 80 to 100 discovery patients were randomly divided into training and test sets at a 7:3 ratio. In addition, the study compared T-cell repertoires in thyroid tissue and in blood from about six Graves' hyperthyroidism patients. Once sampling was done, hyperthyroidism patients were given methimazole at a starting dose of 30 mg daily, whereas ophthalmopathy patients were given high-dose intravenous methylprednisolone. TCR Vbeta CDR3 sequencing of 140 or so peripheral blood samples (roughly 43 ophthalmopathy, over 70 hyperthyroidism and some 17 progressor patients) is reported in the paper. Study-wide conclusions, independent of this receptor: In validation, progression to ophthalmopathy was predicted by the model with 70% to 71% sensitivity and 72% to 80% specificity, a median of roughly six months before onset. Most expanded thyroid clonotypes (frequency above 0.001) were also detected in blood, a finding suggesting that blood repertoires may reflect thyroid immune responses. No statistical method was used to set the sample size in advance, and investigators knew the group allocation. In cross-validation, a model built on a 13 V-J signature told ophthalmopathy apart from stable hyperthyroidism with less than 90% sensitivity and roughly 81% specificity, and in testing the same model reached 80%/75%.

The TCR beta CDR3 regions were amplified from RNA transcripts. The first round of RT-PCR for the TCR CDR3 was performed with the HTBI primer set and the Qiagen OneStep RT-PCR kit. A second multiplex PCR round built the libraries, followed by size selection and purification. Sequencing of the libraries was done on an Illumina HiSeq2000 using paired-end 100 bp reads. As for the original processing: SOAPnuke was used to process the raw data, removing reads that contained adapters or uncalled bases, had a mean Phred below 15, or lacked an exact match to the constant primer or identifier. High-quality paired reads were merged using COPE v1.2.5, and each unique nucleotide sequence was defined as a clonotype. MiTCR v1.1 was used to align the clonotypes against IMGT TRBV, TRBD and TRBJ reference segments. Analysis was restricted to V-J combinations with a frequency above 0.0001, which covered roughly 99% of repertoires. The TCS score was defined as F50 (clonal expansion) divided by E x V (chaos), with BLOSUM62-based TCRdist calculated between CDR3 peptides within each V-J. Welch's t-statistics and random forest reduced roughly 530 V-J features to 13, which were used in a naive Bayes classifier (R e1071). The similarity between thyroid and blood repertoires was quantified using the Morisita-Horn index. Clones were called with MiXCR by TCRdb after fastp trimmed the public reads at Q25, and only in-frame beta chains were retained. Rows are unified per CDR3 protein, each entry keeping the most common DNA and genes. In this record, the V and J calls reflect TCRdb's handling and not the investigators' own analysis. For this sample there are hundreds of thousands of distinct CDR3 sequences; about 45% appear just once. The top ten constitute under 8.5% of the sample.

In regard to this clonotype: Its antigen remains undetermined. The record has no base qualities; no much larger clone is one base away.

Trimming removed 3 bases from V and 2 bases from J, leaving 7 bases between the germline ends. Via the germline V gene, CDR1 is SQVTM and CDR2 ANQGSEA. The CDR3 has 12 amino acids, counting the end cysteine and phenylalanine. Left in the record is the CDR3 DNA by itself, 36 bases read in frame from the first base. Patients with uncontrolled infections, other autoimmune diseases, pregnancy or lactation were excluded. Diagnoses were established on the basis of clinical symptoms, serum thyroxine and TRAb, thyroid ultrasound, and orbital computed tomography. Trizol reagent was used to extract total RNA, and RNA quality was then checked on an Agilent 2100 Bioanalyzer.

Sample: peripheral blood or thyroid tissue (not recorded which). The sequence is built from TRBV29-1 and TRBJ1-2, with the D gene too uncertain to name. The sequence was obtained from an adult man with Graves' disease, either hyperthyroidism or ophthalmopathy (not recorded which). This receptor carries the CDR3 CSVDARNYGYTF. The sequence in DNA is TGCAGCGTTGATGCCAGGAACTATGGCTACACCTTC.